The rows below give T cell receptor beta chains drawn from one sample of a study of human T cells and chemical hapten exposure. TCRdb re-called the RACE reads through MiXCR, storing one row per CDR3 protein. The table lists about 74,000 distinct CDR3 sequences, 12% to 15% of them singletons. The input for sequencing was whole blood, taken in connection with sensitization to the hapten diphenylcyclopropenone (DPC). The receptor source for this set is a woman aged 45-59 years with alopecia areata. Some clones in this sample may be carry-over from other donors' samples. The CDR3 runs from the conserved cysteine through the conserved F or W. The D gene is left open where the match is weak. Only part of the rows carry a size: once, few, many, or a class if the clone is expanded.

cdr3_nt	cdr3_aa	v_call	cdr3_length	j_call	clone_size	d_call
TGCAGTGCTCGACAGGGCCAGGGGGAGCAGTTCTTC	CSARQGQGEQFF	TRBV20-1	12	TRBJ2-1	few	TRBD1
TGTGCCAGCGGGATCGAGGTCCGCTACGAGCAGTACTTC	CASGIEVRYEQYF	TRBV6-1	13	TRBJ2-7	few	-
TGTGCCAGCAGCTTAGGGATTCGGGACGAGCAGTTCTTC	CASSLGIRDEQFF	TRBV7-2	13	TRBJ2-1	few	-
TGTGCCAGCAGCGCGCAGGGGGCGTACGAGCAGTACTTC	CASSAQGAYEQYF	TRBV9	13	TRBJ2-7	many	TRBD1
TGTGCCAGCAGCGTTCAAGAGAACACTGAAGCTTTCTTT	CASSVQENTEAFF	TRBV9	13	TRBJ1-1	few	-
TGCGCCAGCAGTCTTGGACAGAACTCCTATAATTCACCCCTCCACTTT	CASSLGQNSYNSPLHF	TRBV4-1	16	TRBJ1-6	-	-
TGTGCCAGCACCCCTGAGGTAAAAGGGCCTCGGCAGTACTTC	CASTPEVKGPRQYF	TRBV28	14	TRBJ2-7	-	-
TGTGCCAGCAGCTTCGGGACTAGCGGCCGTCGCACAGATACGCAGTATTTT	CASSFGTSGRRTDTQYF	TRBV7-6	17	TRBJ2-3	few	TRBD2
TGCAGTGCTAGAGTCCCGCCCTCGACAGGGAATGAGCGCTACACCTTC	CSARVPPSTGNERYTF	TRBV20-1	16	TRBJ1-2	few	TRBD1
TGTGCCAGCAGCTTAGAGGCAGGGGCTGGATATGGCTACACCTTC	CASSLEAGAGYGYTF	TRBV11-2	15	TRBJ1-2	-	-
TGTGCCAGGTCTAGAAATAACTACGAGCAGTACTTC	CARSRNNYEQYF	TRBV6-4	12	TRBJ2-7	few	-
TGTGCCAGCAGCAAATTTACAGGCGAGAGCTCCTACGAGCAGTACTTC	CASSKFTGESSYEQYF	TRBV21-1	16	TRBJ2-7	-	-
TGCAGCGCCAATCCTGCGGGCACAGATACGCAGTATTTT	CSANPAGTDTQYF	TRBV29-1	13	TRBJ2-3	-	-
TGTGCCAGCTCAACGATGGAGAGCTCCTATAATTCACCCCTCCACTTT	CASSTMESSYNSPLHF	TRBV18	16	TRBJ1-6	many	-
TGTGCCAGCAGTGATGAGTACCGCCGATCCTACGAGCAGTACTTC	CASSDEYRRSYEQYF	TRBV2	15	TRBJ2-7	-	-
TGTGCCAGCAGCTTAGCGGGGACTAGCGGGAGTTTTTCTATCTACGAGCAGTACTTC	CASSLAGTSGSFSIYEQYF	TRBV7-2	19	TRBJ2-7	-	TRBD2
TGCGCCAGCAGCTTTACGTCGGGAGTTCAGTCAGATACGCAGTATTTT	CASSFTSGVQSDTQYF	TRBV5-1	16	TRBJ2-3	-	-
TGTGCCAGCAGACTCGACGAGTACTCCTACAATGAGCAGTTCTTC	CASRLDEYSYNEQFF	TRBV2	15	TRBJ2-1	few	-
TGTGCCAGCAGACTTAGCTCCCCTGAAGCTTTCTTT	CASRLSSPEAFF	TRBV2	12	TRBJ1-1	few	-
TGTGCCAGCGGACTCCCGGACAGAGCCACAGATACGCAGTATTTT	CASGLPDRATDTQYF	TRBV28	15	TRBJ2-3	once	-
TGTGCCAGTAGTATCCCGGGACAAGGCTGGAGAACCAGCTCTGGGGCCAACGTCCTGACTTTC	CASSIPGQGWRTSSGANVLTF	TRBV19	21	TRBJ2-6	-	-
TGTGCCAGCAGTTTATTCGGGGAGACCCAGTACTTC	CASSLFGETQYF	TRBV28	12	TRBJ2-5	few	-
TGTGCCAGCAGTTCGGTTAGGATCCCCGAAGCTTTCTTT	CASSSVRIPEAFF	TRBV2	13	TRBJ1-1	-	-
TGTGCCAGGCAGGGACTAGCGGGACTCGACTACTACTACGAGCAGTACTTC	CARQGLAGLDYYYEQYF	TRBV25-1	17	TRBJ2-7	few	TRBD2
TGTGCCAGCAGCGCGTCGACTAGCGAAACAGATACGCAGTATTTT	CASSASTSETDTQYF	TRBV9	15	TRBJ2-3	-	TRBD2
TGCAGTGCTAGACCGGCCGCGGGGCCGGGAGTGCAGTACTTC	CSARPAAGPGVQYF	TRBV20-1	14	TRBJ2-7	few	-
TGTGCCAGCAGTTCTTGGGGACAGGAGGCTGAGACCCAGTACTTC	CASSSWGQEAETQYF	TRBV28	15	TRBJ2-5	few	TRBD1